Each of the 2 T cell receptor beta chains below was sequenced from the same sample in a study of T-cell reconstitution after alpha-beta-depleted transplantation in children. For TCRbeta, the library was prepared with unique molecular identifiers. TCRdb processed the PCR reads anew with MiXCR; each CDR3 protein has one entry. The profile shows about 610,000 distinct CDR3 sequences, about 10% of them singletons. The material sequenced was PBMCs from the stem cell graft donor, taken from the stem cell graft. Receptors were obtained from a human donor who donated a stem cell graft to a child with acute myeloid leukemia.

This clonotype showed up just a few times. The rearrangement links TRBV6-4 to TRBJ1-1; the D gene is possibly TRBD1 (6 bases). The CDR3 covers 14 residues. Trimming stripped 3 bases from V and 1 base from J, with 9 bases between. From germline, CDR1 is MRHNA and CDR2 SNTAGT. This chain's CDR3 is CASSELGGNTEAFF. CDR3 DNA sequence: TGTGCCAGCAGTGAGTTAGGGGGGAACACTGAAGCTTTCTTT.

This clonotype was seen a handful of times. The genes are TRBV5-1 and TRBJ2-5; maybe TRBD2 (6 bases). Per germline, CDR1 SGHRS and CDR2 YFSETQ. The CDR3 sequence is 17 residues long. V was clipped by 0 bases and J by 0 bases, with 15 bases between them. CDR3 loop: CASSLAPSTSNQETQYF. In nucleotides, the CDR3 is TGCGCCAGCAGCTTGGCCCCCTCCACTAGCAACCAAGAGACCCAGTACTTC.